Listed here is a single T cell receptor (beta chain). The data are from a study of blood T cell repertoires in COVID-19. Study-level background: Sample material is recorded as cDNA or gDNA derived from T cells, B-cell-depleted T cells, or PBMCs.

Per the study methods: For nucleated cells, counts were estimated from reference gene primer amplification. Here immunoSEQ multiplex PCR was the method, and the copy in TCRdb shows in-frame clones only, minus some. V, J and clone size are taken as reported in that table, and D and trimming were inferred from the DNA itself. There are about 80,000 clones in the sample; around 83% occur only once, and roughly 9% lies in the top ten. Germline V gene lookup returns CDR1 SGHAT and CDR2 FQNNGV. V shed 5 bases and J shed 0 bases, with 15 bases lying between them. The CDR3 is 16 amino acids. Sample: peripheral blood. The receptor was derived from a human donor in a cohort sampled during active COVID-19. This chain uses TRBV11-2 with TRBJ2-3; D gene ambiguous. The CDR3 sequence: CASSTGGYGSTDTQYF. The CDR3 region has the DNA TGTGCCAGCAGCACCGGTGGTTACGGGAGCACAGATACGCAGTATTTT.